These T cell receptor beta chains were read from a single sample in a study of blood T cell repertoires in COVID-19. Using immunoSEQ multiplex PCR, the repertoire was profiled, and TCRdb retains in-frame clones only, with some absent. Counted here are around 120,000 clones, approximately 82% occurring once; the ten biggest clones make up roughly 10%. The sequenced sample was peripheral blood. Source of these receptors: a man in his forties with active or convalescent COVID-19. The CDR3 runs from the conserved cysteine through the conserved F or W. Fields, in order: clone size, J gene, D gene, V gene, CDR3 DNA, CDR3 protein. The D gene is left open where the match is weak. Rows may omit the clone size; those that give it use once, few, many or a size class.

size: -; J: TRBJ1-1; D: -; V: TRBV6-5; DNA: TGTGCCAGCCTGGGGGGGGCTAGGACTGAAGCTTTCTTT; CDR3: CASLGGARTEAFF
size: -; J: TRBJ2-7; D: -; V: TRBV7-2; DNA: TGTGCCAGCAGCCCTAAGTCGGGGGGCCAAGAAGTACACTTC; CDR3: CASSPKSGGQEVHF
size: -; J: TRBJ1-4; D: TRBD1; V: TRBV12-3/TRBV12-4; DNA: TGTGCCAGTACGGACAGGGGGAGTGAAAAACTGTTTTTT; CDR3: CASTDRGSEKLFF
size: -; J: TRBJ1-2; D: -; V: TRBV4-3; DNA: TGCGCCAGCAGCCGAGGTTATGGCTACACCTTC; CDR3: CASSRGYGYTF
size: -; J: TRBJ2-1; D: TRBD2; V: TRBV27; DNA: TGTGCCAGCAGTTTAGTGGCGGGGGGGGCGGACAATGAGCAGTTCTTC; CDR3: CASSLVAGGADNEQFF
size: -; J: TRBJ2-5; D: TRBD2; V: TRBV6-5; DNA: TGTGCCAGCAGTTTTAGCGGGGGCCCCCTGGAGACCCAGTACTTC; CDR3: CASSFSGGPLETQYF
size: -; J: TRBJ2-2; D: TRBD2; V: TRBV4-2; DNA: TGTGCCAGCAGCCAAGGTCGGGGGAGGGCGATTACCGGGGAGCTGTTTTTT; CDR3: CASSQGRGRAITGELFF
size: -; J: TRBJ1-3; D: -; V: TRBV6-5; DNA: TGTGCCAGCATAACCGCGGGAAACACCATATATTTT; CDR3: CASITAGNTIYF
size: -; J: TRBJ1-2; D: TRBD1; V: TRBV10-2; DNA: TGCGCCAGCACACGGGACAGGGGTATTAGTGACTATGGCTACACCTTC; CDR3: CASTRDRGISDYGYTF
size: -; J: TRBJ1-4; D: -; V: TRBV7-9; DNA: TGTGCCAGCAGCTTTTCAGTTGGCCAGATTAATGAAAAACTGTTTTTT; CDR3: CASSFSVGQINEKLFF
size: -; J: TRBJ2-4; D: TRBD1; V: TRBV7-9; DNA: TGTGCCAGCAGCTCACAGGGGTCCAAAAACATTCAGTACTTC; CDR3: CASSSQGSKNIQYF
size: -; J: TRBJ1-3; D: -; V: TRBV5-1; DNA: TGCGCCAGCAGCTCGAGGGTGGGATCTGGAAACACCATATATTTT; CDR3: CASSSRVGSGNTIYF
size: -; J: TRBJ2-1; D: TRBD2; V: TRBV14; DNA: TGTGCCAGCAGCCAAGCGGGGGGGCACTACAATGAGCAGTTCTTC; CDR3: CASSQAGGHYNEQFF
size: -; J: TRBJ2-7; D: TRBD2; V: TRBV29-1; DNA: TGCAGCGTTGTACGGGGGGTCGAGCAGTACTTC; CDR3: CSVVRGVEQYF
size: -; J: TRBJ2-5; D: -; V: TRBV11-2; DNA: TGTGCCAGCAGCTTAGATGAGGGGGGGCACATTAAGACCCAGTACTTC; CDR3: CASSLDEGGHIKTQYF
size: few; J: TRBJ1-4; D: TRBD1; V: TRBV4-2; DNA: TGTGCCAGCAGCCAGGAAGGGACAGGGGCAACTAATGAAAAACTGTTTTTT; CDR3: CASSQEGTGATNEKLFF
size: -; J: TRBJ2-2; D: -; V: TRBV4-3; DNA: TGCGCCAGCAGCCAAGAACAAGGGAGCACCGGGGAGCTGTTTTTT; CDR3: CASSQEQGSTGELFF
size: -; J: TRBJ1-3; D: TRBD1; V: TRBV7-2; DNA: TGTGCCAGCAGCTTAGTTCGGGACAGGGGTGCATCTGGAAACACCATATATTTT; CDR3: CASSLVRDRGASGNTIYF
size: -; J: TRBJ1-2; D: -; V: TRBV7-2; DNA: TGTGCCAGCAGCTTAGAATTCCTGAGGGGCTACACCTTC; CDR3: CASSLEFLRGYTF
size: -; J: TRBJ2-1; D: -; V: TRBV4-3; DNA: TGCGCCAGCAGCCGACAACAGAGCTCCTACAATGAGCAGTTCTTC; CDR3: CASSRQQSSYNEQFF
size: -; J: TRBJ2-7; D: TRBD1; V: TRBV10-1; DNA: TGCGCCAGCACCCGGGACAGCTCATACGAGCAGTACTTC; CDR3: CASTRDSSYEQYF
size: few; J: TRBJ2-7; D: -; V: TRBV5-1; DNA: TGCGCCAGCAGCTTGGGACGAACAGGGTCGTACGAGCAGTACTTC; CDR3: CASSLGRTGSYEQYF
size: -; J: TRBJ1-5; D: TRBD1; V: TRBV19; DNA: TGTGCCAGTAGGGGGGGACAGGGCCCATATAGCAATCAGCCCCAGCATTTT; CDR3: CASRGGQGPYSNQPQHF